Following are 28 T cell receptor beta chains from one sample sequenced in a study of blood T cell repertoires in COVID-19. The data were produced by immunoSEQ multiplex PCR, yet TCRdb's version contains in-frame clones alone and is incomplete. The sample has about 130,000 clones, approximately 86% seen once. Input material: peripheral blood. These TCRs come from a woman in her 70s with COVID-19, enrolled during active disease.

This chain links TRBV5-1 with TRBJ1-3; 7 bases are a match to TRBD1. The junction had 5 bases not matched to a gene; V was cut back by 0 bases and J by 8 bases. Germline V lookup: CDR1 SGHRS, CDR2 YFSETQ. This CDR3 comprises 14 residues. The CDR3 is CASSLGGTADTIYF. The CDR3 DNA follows: TGCGCCAGCAGCTTGGGGGGGACAGCTGACACCATATATTTT.

This chain connects TRBV12-5 to TRBJ2-5; weak D call: TRBD2 (7 bases). Trimming took off 3 bases at V and 3 bases at J, with 11 bases between the two ends. The CDR3 length is 14 residues. Germline V gene data show CDR1 as LGHNT and CDR2 as FRNRAP. The CDR3 DNA reads as TGTGCTAGTGGTTTAGGGGGAGGGAAAGAGACCCAGTACTTC. This codes for CASGLGGGKETQYF.

CDR3 bases: TGTGCCAGCAGCCAAGGAGGGTCTGGGGCCAACGTCCTGACTTTC. This sequence encodes CASSQGGSGANVLTF. The chain employs TRBV3-1 (or the pseudogene TRBV3-2) and TRBJ2-6, with a possible D match to TRBD2 (5 bases). The CDR3 length is 15 residues. V was shortened by 1 base and J by 1 base, with 5 bases between the two germline ends. Germline-derived CDR1 and CDR2 are LGHDT and YNNKEL (reference sequence).

The chain joins TRBV19 to TRBJ2-5, with TRBD2 matching 13 bases. The V gene end was trimmed by 5 bases and the J gene end by 0 bases; junction bases not matched to a gene: 6. This CDR3 contains 17 residues. The germline V gene encodes CDR1 LNHDA and CDR2 SQIVND (reference sequence). CDR3 in amino acids: CASSHGLAGEDQETQYF. In DNA form, the CDR3 reads TGTGCCAGTAGTCACGGACTAGCGGGAGAAGACCAAGAGACCCAGTACTTC.

The chain carries TRBV2 and TRBJ2-3, with 12 positions matching TRBD2. Germline values: CDR1 SNHLY, CDR2 FYNNEI. Germline trimming cut 10 bases from V and 4 bases from J; bases unmatched to any gene: 12. CDR3 length: 16 residues. The DNA of the CDR3 is TGTGCCACCTCTAGCGGGGGGGCCGTTCGATCAGATACGCAGTATTTT. Its translation is CATSSGGAVRSDTQYF.

This clone was observed once. CDR3 residues: CASSPRTGSSGNTIYF. CDR3 in DNA: TGTGCCAGCAGCCCCCGGACGGGGAGCTCTGGAAACACCATATATTTT. The chain employs TRBV7-8 and TRBJ1-3; D is unresolved. This CDR3 has 16 amino acids. The germline gives CDR1 SGHVS, CDR2 FQNEAQ. With 5 bases removed from V and 0 bases from J, the gap between germline ends came to 14 bases.

The J gene is TRBJ2-4, the V gene TRBV6-5, with D unresolved. This CDR3 is 14 amino acids long. The germline gives CDR1 MNHEY, CDR2 SVGAGI. Between the trimmed V and J ends, which lost 6 bases and 0 bases, there was a span of 9 bases. In nucleotides, the CDR3 is TGTGCCAGCAGGGAGTTAGGAGCCAAAAACATTCAGTACTTC. This sequence encodes CASRELGAKNIQYF.

The chain combines TRBV11-2 with TRBJ1-3; 7 bases fit TRBD1. The V segment lost 2 bases and the J segment 2 bases; nucleotides outside the gene matches: 9. Germline V lookup: CDR1 SGHAT, CDR2 FQNNGV. The CDR3 spans 17 residues. The CDR3 DNA sequence: TGTGCCAGCAGCTTAATGGGACAGTCTCCTCCTGGAAACACCATATATTTT. Its translation: CASSLMGQSPPGNTIYF.

The rearrangement uses TRBV6-2 or TRBV6-3 and TRBJ2-4; tentatively, D is TRBD1 (6 bases). CDR3 length equals 19 residues. The germline gives CDR1 MNHEY, CDR2 SVGEGT. Trimming took 3 bases from V and 1 from J, leaving 22 bases between them. Here the CDR3 DNA reads TGTGCCAGCAGTTATAGAGACAGGTCTATTAAGTCGGCCAAAAACATTCAGTACTTC. Translation: CASSYRDRSIKSAKNIQYF.

This chain joins TRBV6-5 and TRBJ1-4; possibly TRBD1 for D (5 bases). The germline V and J ends were trimmed by 6 bases and 7 bases, with 12 bases remaining between them. The CDR3 runs to 13 residues. Germline CDR1 is MNHEY and CDR2 is SVGAGI. This CDR3 is CASRPAGGEKLFF. CDR3 nucleotide sequence: TGTGCCAGCAGGCCAGCCGGGGGTGAAAAACTGTTTTTT.

The V and J genes are TRBV27 and TRBJ2-5; D is possibly TRBD2 (6 bases). The CDR3 consists of 14 residues. Germline CDR1 and CDR2: MNHEY and SMNVEV (reference sequence). Trimming shortened V by 6 bases and J by 0 bases, and 11 bases separated the two germline ends. CDR3 residues: CASSLSGDQETQYF. As DNA, the CDR3 is TGTGCCAGCAGCCTTAGCGGTGACCAAGAGACCCAGTACTTC.

This clone has a handful of counts. The chain uses TRBV11-2 and TRBJ2-1; a weak D match, TRBD2 (5 bases). There are 13 residues in the CDR3. V was cut by 1 base and J by 8 bases, with 9 bases left in between. Germline values: CDR1 SGHAT, CDR2 FQNNGV. The CDR3 region is CASSLAGLDEQFF. In DNA form, the CDR3 reads TGTGCCAGCAGCTTAGCCGGACTGGATGAGCAGTTCTTC.

The V and J genes are TRBV9 and TRBJ2-1; possible D gene TRBD2, 7 bases. The CDR3 runs 16 residues. The germline CDR1 and CDR2 sequences are SGDLS and YYNGEE. Trimming shortened V by 0 bases and J by 9 bases, and 19 bases separated the two germline ends. The CDR3 bases are TGTGCCAGCAGCGTAGGTTTGGGGGGGGGCCTAGGTGAGCAGTTCTTC. It translates to CASSVGLGGGLGEQFF.

This sequence joins TRBV7-2 and TRBJ2-7; D unresolved. CDR1 is SGHTA, CDR2 FQGNSA, per germline. The V and J ends lost 1 base and 2 bases respectively, with 9 bases between them. This CDR3 has 14 residues. The CDR3 sequence: CASSLDQDTYEQYF. CDR3 coding DNA: TGTGCCAGCAGCTTAGACCAGGATACCTACGAGCAGTACTTC.

The chain recombines TRBV7-9 with TRBJ2-1; 7 bases match TRBD2. The germline V gene encodes CDR1 SEHNR and CDR2 FQNEAQ (reference sequence). The CDR3 is 14 amino acids. With 0 bases clipped from V and 5 bases from J, the junction kept 1 base outside the gene matches. CDR3 bases: TGTGCCAGCAGCTTAGCGGGGGGGAACAATGAGCAGTTCTTC. Residues: CASSLAGGNNEQFF. Drawing the rest from reference TRBV7-9 and TRBJ2-1, the complete variable domain is DTGVSQNPRHKITKRGQNVTFRCDPISEHNRLYWYRQTLGQGPEFLTYFQNEAQLEKSRLLSDRFSAERPKGSFSTLEIQRTEQGDSAMYLCASSLAGGNNEQFFGPGTRLTVL.

The chain employs TRBV28 and TRBJ2-4; unclear D gene. Germline V gives CDR1 MDHEN, CDR2 SYDVKM. The V end lost 1 base, the J end lost 1 base, and 8 bases lay between the germline ends. This CDR3 is 15 amino acids long. CDR3 sequence reads: CASSLSLRAKNIQYF. The CDR3 DNA reads TGTGCCAGCAGTTTATCCCTCCGGGCCAAAAACATTCAGTACTTC.

V gene TRBV6-5 combines with J gene TRBJ1-1; 7 nucleotides line up with TRBD1. Per the germline V gene, CDR1 is MNHEY and CDR2 is SVGAGI. With 6 bases clipped from V and 3 bases from J, the junction kept 4 bases outside the gene matches. This CDR3 contains 13 residues. CDR3 bases: TGTGCCAGCAGGGCTACAGGGGACACTGAAGCTTTCTTT. Its translation: CASRATGDTEAFF.

This sequence joins TRBV10-3 and TRBJ2-7, with no clear D. V was cut by 7 bases and J by 0 bases, with 10 bases left in between. In germline, CDR1 is ENHRY, CDR2 SYGVKD. The CDR3 is 13 amino acids. CDR3 in amino acids: CAIMGSSSYEQYF. CDR3 bases: TGTGCCATCATGGGCTCCTCCTCCTACGAGCAGTACTTC.

The CDR3 DNA follows: TGCGCCAGCAGCCAAGATCCCCCGGGTATGATACTACGGAGGAGCACCGGGGAGCTGTTTTTT. It codes for CASSQDPPGMILRRSTGELFF. The chain links TRBV4-1 to TRBJ2-2, with D possibly TRBD2 on 5 matching bases. The CDR3 covers 21 residues. Deletions cut 0 bases from V and 4 bases from J, with 27 bases between. Germline V gene lookup returns CDR1 MGHRA and CDR2 YSYEKL.

V gene TRBV4-1 combines with J gene TRBJ1-4; D gene ambiguous. Germline values: CDR1 MGHRA, CDR2 YSYEKL. Deletions cut 0 bases from V and 6 bases from J, with 14 bases between. The CDR3 runs to 16 residues. CDR3 bases: TGCGCCAGCAGCCAAGAATCTGCGAGGAGAGATGAAAAACTGTTTTTT. Translation: CASSQESARRDEKLFF.

The chain is built from TRBV20-1 and TRBJ2-1; tentatively, D is TRBD2 (6 bases). The germline V gene encodes CDR1 DFQATT and CDR2 SNEGSKA (reference sequence). This CDR3 comprises 19 residues. V shed 3 bases and J shed 7 bases, with 31 bases lying between them. The CDR3 DNA is TGCAGTGCTAGTGGTTATTCGGCCGTCGCGGGGCCCCTTTCGAATGAGCAGTTCTTC. Translated, it gives CSASGYSAVAGPLSNEQFF.

The chain is built from TRBV12-3 or TRBV12-4 and TRBJ1-5; a possible D gene is TRBD1 (5 bases). With 2 bases removed from V and 9 bases from J, the gap between germline ends came to 11 bases. The CDR3 consists of 13 residues. CDR3 sequence (DNA): TGTGCCAGCAGTTTAAAGGGTCAGGGGCCCCAGCATTTT. Protein sequence: CASSLKGQGPQHF.

The rearrangement links TRBV6-5 to TRBJ1-2, with 7 bases identical to TRBD1. V was clipped by 10 bases and J by 6 bases; unmatched bases: 11. Germline CDR1 is MNHEY and CDR2 is SVGAGI. CDR3 length: 13 amino acids. CDR3 DNA sequence: TGTGCCATTACGGCCGACAGGGCCCATGGCTACACCTTC. Its protein product is CAITADRAHGYTF.

The chain joins TRBV5-1 to TRBJ2-3, with D possibly being TRBD2 (6 bases). CDR1 and CDR2 (germline): SGHRS, YFSETQ. With 5 bases removed from V and 2 bases from J, the gap between germline ends came to 15 bases. There are 15 residues in the CDR3. Written as DNA, the CDR3 is TGCGCCAGCAGAAGCGGGCTAGACTTCACAGATACGCAGTATTTT. The encoded protein is CASRSGLDFTDTQYF.

The V gene is TRBV7-9, the J gene TRBJ2-7; TRBD1 matches 10 bases. Per the germline V gene, CDR1 is SEHNR and CDR2 is FQNEAQ (reference sequence). The CDR3 length is 18 residues. V lost 5 bases and J lost 6; bases outside the gene matches: 19. The CDR3 region is CASSQTGTGVNLRSEQYF. CDR3 nucleotide sequence: TGTGCCAGCAGCCAAACCGGGACAGGGGTAAATCTTCGCTCCGAGCAGTACTTC.

V and J are TRBV20-1 and TRBJ2-5; D is possibly TRBD1 (5 bases). V lost 5 bases and J 6 bases, leaving 16 bases between the germline ends. This CDR3 has 13 amino acids. Germline CDR1 and CDR2: DFQATT and SNEGSKA (reference sequence). CDR3 DNA: TGCAGTGCTGGTGTAGGGGCGCAAAAGACCCAGTACTTC. This codes for CSAGVGAQKTQYF.

The chain employs TRBV28 and TRBJ2-5, with D possibly being TRBD1 (5 bases). Germline V CDR1 and CDR2: MDHEN, SYDVKM. There are 14 residues in the CDR3. The ends were cut back, 2 bases at V and 5 bases at J, with 12 bases in the middle. CDR3 loop: CASSLAGAEETQYF. In DNA form, the CDR3 reads TGTGCCAGCAGTTTAGCTGGGGCAGAGGAGACCCAGTACTTC.

This clone came up once. The rearrangement joins TRBV5-1 to TRBJ2-3; the match to TRBD1 covers 8 bases. The CDR3 sequence is 17 residues long. From germline, CDR1 is SGHRS and CDR2 YFSETQ. V gave up 0 bases and J gave up 1 base; unmatched junction bases: 7. CDR3 sequence: CASSLEAGGARTDTQYF. CDR3 DNA: TGCGCCAGCAGCTTGGAGGCAGGGGGCGCCCGCACAGATACGCAGTATTTT.